A selection of T cell receptor beta chains follows, all from one sample in a study of T cell responses to AZD1222 COVID-19 vaccine. Libraries were prepared by immunoSEQ multiplex PCR; TCRdb keeps only in-frame clonotypes and omits some of them. The table includes about 140,000 clones, more than 85% detected once. The source material was peripheral blood, sampled on day 0 of MenACWY control vaccination. Source of these receptors: an adult in good health. Both conserved end residues are part of each CDR3. The D gene is left open where the match is weak. Size tells how often a clone was seen (once, few, many) or the class of an expanded clone, and some rows leave it out.

v_gene: TRBV19; d_gene: -; abundance: -; j_gene: TRBJ2-7; CDR3aa: CASSILFSPHYEQYF; CDR3nt: TGTGCCAGTAGTATCCTCTTTTCCCCGCATTACGAGCAGTACTTC
v_gene: TRBV2; d_gene: -; abundance: -; j_gene: TRBJ2-3; CDR3aa: CASRGGGPDTQYF; CDR3nt: TGTGCCAGCAGGGGGGGAGGACCAGATACGCAGTATTTT
v_gene: TRBV21-1; d_gene: -; abundance: -; j_gene: TRBJ1-5; CDR3aa: CASRGVRDQPQHF; CDR3nt: TGTGCCAGCAGGGGGGTCAGGGATCAGCCCCAGCATTTT
v_gene: TRBV5-4; d_gene: TRBD1; abundance: -; j_gene: TRBJ1-1; CDR3aa: CASSLGQGGTEAFF; CDR3nt: TGTGCCAGCAGCTTGGGACAGGGTGGCACTGAAGCTTTCTTT
v_gene: TRBV24-1; d_gene: -; abundance: -; j_gene: TRBJ2-1; CDR3aa: CATSDFQARAYNEQFF; CDR3nt: TGTGCCACCAGTGATTTCCAGGCAAGGGCTTACAATGAGCAGTTCTTC
v_gene: TRBV5-1; d_gene: -; abundance: -; j_gene: TRBJ1-2; CDR3aa: CASSLWESYGYTF; CDR3nt: TGCGCCAGCAGCCTTTGGGAATCCTATGGCTACACCTTC
v_gene: TRBV19; d_gene: -; abundance: -; j_gene: TRBJ1-2; CDR3aa: CASRKARRYGYTF; CDR3nt: TGTGCCAGCCGCAAGGCTAGACGCTATGGCTACACCTTC
v_gene: TRBV19; d_gene: -; abundance: once; j_gene: TRBJ1-5; CDR3aa: CASSSWGARGGPQHF; CDR3nt: TGTGCCAGTAGTAGTTGGGGCGCGAGGGGAGGGCCCCAGCATTTT
v_gene: TRBV10-3; d_gene: TRBD1; abundance: once; j_gene: TRBJ1-2; CDR3aa: CAISTGTGIYGYTF; CDR3nt: TGTGCCATCAGCACCGGGACAGGGATCTATGGCTACACCTTC
v_gene: TRBV5-4; d_gene: -; abundance: once; j_gene: TRBJ1-4; CDR3aa: CASSSGQFRETEKLFF; CDR3nt: TGTGCCAGCAGCTCCGGACAGTTCCGGGAGACTGAAAAACTGTTTTTT
v_gene: TRBV9; d_gene: TRBD1; abundance: -; j_gene: TRBJ1-5; CDR3aa: CASSVDPGGQPQHF; CDR3nt: TGTGCCAGCAGCGTAGACCCAGGGGGACAGCCCCAGCATTTT
v_gene: TRBV9; d_gene: -; abundance: -; j_gene: TRBJ2-1; CDR3aa: CASSPRGGASSYNEQFF; CDR3nt: TGTGCCAGCAGCCCGAGAGGGGGGGCGTCCTCCTACAATGAGCAGTTCTTC
v_gene: TRBV27; d_gene: TRBD1; abundance: -; j_gene: TRBJ1-1; CDR3aa: CASSSMRTGEAFF; CDR3nt: TGTGCCAGCAGTTCAATGAGGACAGGGGAAGCTTTCTTT
v_gene: TRBV24-1; d_gene: -; abundance: once; j_gene: TRBJ2-3; CDR3aa: CATSDPGRGNTQYF; CDR3nt: TGTGCCACCAGTGACCCGGGGCGAGGGAATACGCAGTATTTT
v_gene: TRBV30; d_gene: -; abundance: -; j_gene: TRBJ1-6; CDR3aa: CAWSVWPESNSPLHF; CDR3nt: TGTGCCTGGAGTGTATGGCCCGAGTCAAATTCACCCCTCCACTTT